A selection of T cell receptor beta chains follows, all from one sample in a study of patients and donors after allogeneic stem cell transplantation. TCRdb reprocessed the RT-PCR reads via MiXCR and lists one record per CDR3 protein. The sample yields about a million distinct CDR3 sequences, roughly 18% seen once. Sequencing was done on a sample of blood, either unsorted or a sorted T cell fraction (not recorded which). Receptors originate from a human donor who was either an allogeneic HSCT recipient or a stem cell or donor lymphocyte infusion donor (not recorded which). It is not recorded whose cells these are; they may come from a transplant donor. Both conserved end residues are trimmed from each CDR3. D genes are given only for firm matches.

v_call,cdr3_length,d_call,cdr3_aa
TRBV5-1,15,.,ASSFLFGGVSDTEAF
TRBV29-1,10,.,SVQRGVYGYT
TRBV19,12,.,ASSWGLDTGELF
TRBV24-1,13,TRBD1,ATSDNRGNTGELF
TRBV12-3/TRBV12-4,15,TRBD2,ASSGLAGGPAVDEQF
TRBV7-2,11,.,ASSWGVGSEAF
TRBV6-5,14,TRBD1,ASSYHTTGENTEAF
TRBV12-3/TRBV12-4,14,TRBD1,ASSRGTGSINSPLH
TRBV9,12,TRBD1,ASSVGTASYEQY
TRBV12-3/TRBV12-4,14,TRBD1,ASSPFTGGSFYEQY
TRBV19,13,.,ASSNGGQLTDTQY
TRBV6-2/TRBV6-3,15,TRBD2,ASSSTRDGGIQETQY
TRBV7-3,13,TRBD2,ASSLTLAGYNEQF
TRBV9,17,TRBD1,ASSPFPGGKNSYNSPLH
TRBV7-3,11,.,ASSFKGGNEQF
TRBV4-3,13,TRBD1,ASSQGTGGDQPQH
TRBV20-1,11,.,SARARGQETQY
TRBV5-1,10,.,ASRDAVHEQY
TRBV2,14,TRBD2,ASRALAGGSTDTQY
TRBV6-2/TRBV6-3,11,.,ASSGTVTYGYT
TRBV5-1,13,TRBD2,ASRYSGSSYNEQF
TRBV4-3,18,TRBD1,ASSQGPGQGLPRSYNEQF
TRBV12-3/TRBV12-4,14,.,ASSPLYVGRTYEQY
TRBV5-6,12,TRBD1,ASSATGGADTQY
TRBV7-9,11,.,ASSLDLAETYT
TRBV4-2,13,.,ASSQLSSGAYGYT
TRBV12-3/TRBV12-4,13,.,ASSPVVVPHSPLH
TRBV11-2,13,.,ASSLTAATNEKLF
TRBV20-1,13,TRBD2,SARDPSGTNNEQF
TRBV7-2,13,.,ASSLEGARYYGYT
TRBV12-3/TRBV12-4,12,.,ASSFGSPNQPQH
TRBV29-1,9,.,SVFLSYEQY
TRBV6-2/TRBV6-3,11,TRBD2,ASSRMGGGEQF
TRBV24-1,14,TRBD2,ATSKPSGRGSGELF
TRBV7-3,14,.,ASSLILGSSYNEQF
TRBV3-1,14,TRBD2,ASSQPGLAGPLEQY
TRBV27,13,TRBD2,ASSFGSGTNNEQF
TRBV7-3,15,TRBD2,ASSYRLGLGDTGELF
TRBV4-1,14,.,ASSQDSGPEGDTQY
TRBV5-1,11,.,ASSGTVTDTQY
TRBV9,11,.,ASSVGVRNEQF
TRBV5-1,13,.,ASSRTTGRNTEAF
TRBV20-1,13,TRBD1,SARDSDRGNTEAF
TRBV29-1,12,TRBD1,SDSLGGDYNEQF
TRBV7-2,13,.,ASSSQIGAQDTQY
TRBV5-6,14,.,ASSVRRQPSTDTQY
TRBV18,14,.,ASSPSDRRSGNTIY
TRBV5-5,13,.,ASSLANQGTYEQY